This entry lists 10 T cell receptor beta chains sequenced from one sample in a study of T-cell reconstitution after alpha-beta-depleted transplantation in children. Unique molecular identifiers were built into the TCRbeta library. One entry per CDR3 protein, called by TCRdb with MiXCR from the PCR reads. The table lists 15,000 to 20,000 distinct CDR3 sequences, around 12% of them singletons. Sequencing used PBMCs, mostly from graft donor cells, obtained 180 days after TCRalphabeta/CD19-depleted stem cell transplant. The receptors shown here come from a boy under two years old who had a stem cell transplant for Wiskott-Aldrich syndrome, so the T cells may come from the graft donor.

The chain has TRBV3-1 and TRBJ1-2, with TRBD1 identical over 7 bases. Unmatched junction bases numbered 13, after V lost 4 bases and J lost 8 bases. The CDR3 has 15 residues. CDR1 LGHDT and CDR2 YNNKEL come from the germline V gene (reference sequence). The CDR3 sequence is CASSPYHRGSVGYTF. For the CDR3, the DNA is TGTGCCAGCAGCCCATACCACAGGGGATCTGTCGGCTACACCTTC.

This clonotype was recorded many times. The J gene is TRBJ1-5, the V gene TRBV11-2; tentatively, D is TRBD1 (5 bases). Looked up from germline, CDR1 is SGHAT and CDR2 is FQNNGV. The CDR3 is 13 residues long. The germline V and J ends were trimmed by 0 bases and 10 bases, with 10 bases remaining between them. The CDR3 DNA is TGTGCCAGCAGCTTAGATCGAGACAGCCCCCAGCATTTT. As protein: CASSLDRDSPQHF.

This clonotype was seen many times. This chain connects TRBV2 to TRBJ2-1; 7 bases map to TRBD2. Germline V gene lookup returns CDR1 SNHLY and CDR2 FYNNEI. The CDR3 is 15 amino acids. V lost 1 base and J lost 7; bases outside the gene matches: 7. CDR3: CASSEETSVTNEQFF. In DNA, the CDR3 is TGTGCCAGCAGTGAAGAAACTAGCGTGACTAATGAGCAGTTCTTC.

This clonotype appeared many times. The V call is TRBV28, the J call TRBJ1-6; 7 nucleotides match TRBD1. Germline V gives CDR1 MDHEN, CDR2 SYDVKM. The CDR3 consists of 14 residues. The junction had 7 bases not matched to a gene; V was cut back by 5 bases and J by 9 bases. The CDR3 DNA is TGTGCCAGCAGTCCCGGGACAGAGAGTTCACCCCTCCACTTT. Amino acid sequence: CASSPGTESSPLHF.

Many counts were recorded for this clonotype. V and J are TRBV3-1 and TRBJ2-6, with no clear D. Germline CDR1 is LGHDT and CDR2 is YNNKEL (reference sequence). The CDR3 extends over 18 amino acids. V lost 0 bases to trimming and J lost 0 bases, with 12 bases between them. In DNA form, the CDR3 reads TGTGCCAGCAGCCAAGATACCCCCTTCGGCTCTGGGGCCAACGTCCTGACTTTC. Its translation is CASSQDTPFGSGANVLTF. Based on the CDR3 plus reference TRBV3-1 and TRBJ2-6, the full variable domain is DTAVSQTPKYLVTQMGNDKSIKCEQNLGHDTMYWYKQDSKKFLKIMFSYNNKELIINETVPNRFSPKSPDKAHLNLHINSLELGDSAVYFCASSQDTPFGSGANVLTFGAGSRLTVL.

The chain couples TRBV12-3 or TRBV12-4 to TRBJ2-7; D is perhaps TRBD2 (6 bases). Trimming pared 3 bases from V and 3 bases from J, leaving 9 bases between. The CDR3 totals 13 residues. CDR3 bases: TGTGCCAGCAGTTTCCCGGGGGTCTACGAGCAGTACTTC. Amino acids: CASSFPGVYEQYF.

This clonotype occurred a few times. The chain uses TRBV24-1 and TRBJ1-4; no firm D call. V was trimmed by 1 base and J by 13 bases, leaving 6 bases between them. This CDR3 region has 11 residues. Germline CDR1 is KGHDR and CDR2 is SFDVKD. CDR3 in DNA: TGTGCCACCAGTGATTTCCAGCGACTGTTTTTT. Its translation is CATSDFQRLFF.

This clonotype was observed at least ten times. The chain has TRBV18 and TRBJ1-2, with 7 bases lining up with TRBD1. The germline gives CDR1 KGHSH, CDR2 LQKENI. Germline trimming cut 5 bases from V and 7 bases from J; bases unmatched to any gene: 13. The CDR3 loop spans 15 amino acids. As DNA, the CDR3 is TGTGCCAGCTCAACAGACTTAGACAGGGATGTTGGCTACACCTTC. Protein sequence: CASSTDLDRDVGYTF.

This clonotype was found many times. The CDR3 DNA follows: TGCAGTGCCCCAGCGGCCTCGGGGCCAGATACGCAGTATTTT. Translating it yields CSAPAASGPDTQYF. The rearrangement joins TRBV20-1 to TRBJ2-3; possibly TRBD1 or TRBD2 for D (5 bases each). The germline CDR1 and CDR2 sequences are DFQATT and SNEGSKA (reference sequence). V was cut by 6 bases and J by 4 bases, with 17 bases left in between. The CDR3 is made up of 14 amino acids.

The J gene is TRBJ2-7, the V gene TRBV20-1; the D call may be TRBD1 or TRBD2 (5 bases each). CDR1 DFQATT and CDR2 SNEGSKA come from the germline V gene (reference sequence). The CDR3 totals 14 residues. V lost 6 bases to trimming and J lost 7 bases, with 22 bases between them. For the CDR3, the DNA is TGCAGTGCCTACACCGGGACCCCCAGTGTGGAGCAGTACTTC. Translating gives CSAYTGTPSVEQYF.